The 9 T cell receptor beta chains below all came from one sample that was sequenced in a study of CD8 T cells in Susac syndrome. RNA in amounts of 0.5 to 1 ug was reverse transcribed with random hexamers. TCRdb recomputed calls from the immunoSEQ multiplex PCR reads with MiXCR, one row per CDR3 protein. The repertoire consists of hundreds of thousands of distinct CDR3 sequences, with 90% to 96% occurring once and the leading ten covering approximately 0.1%. Specimen: CD4+ T cells from PBMCs. These TCRs come from a human donor with Susac syndrome.

J is TRBJ2-7 and V is TRBV15, with D possibly matching TRBD2 (6 bases). V shed 8 bases and J shed 3 bases, with 17 bases lying between them. The germline V gene has CDR1 LNHNV and CDR2 YYDKDF (reference sequence). The CDR3 has 14 amino acids. This CDR3 reads CATAHGVGGYEQYF. CDR3 DNA sequence: TGTGCCACCGCTCATGGCGTGGGAGGCTACGAGCAGTACTTC.

J is TRBJ2-1 and V is TRBV20-1, with D hard to call. V was clipped by 5 bases and J by 9 bases, with 11 bases between them. The CDR3 totals 11 residues. The germline V gene has CDR1 DFQATT and CDR2 SNEGSKA (reference sequence). The CDR3 sequence is CSAVEVREQFF. The CDR3 nucleotides read TGCAGTGCTGTAGAGGTACGTGAGCAGTTCTTC.

The rearrangement uses TRBV27 and TRBJ2-1; no definite D call. V dropped 4 bases and J dropped 3 bases, with 22 bases sitting between them. Looked up from germline, CDR1 is MNHEY and CDR2 is SMNVEV (reference sequence). CDR3 length equals 18 residues. The CDR3 spells CASSSQSSSASLYNEQFF. The CDR3 DNA sequence: TGTGCCAGCAGTTCACAATCCTCGTCGGCCAGTCTCTACAATGAGCAGTTCTTC.

This chain uses TRBV7-3 with TRBJ2-7; D is perhaps TRBD2 (5 bases). The CDR3 has 15 residues. The V end lost 0 bases, the J end lost 5 bases, and 14 bases lay between the germline ends. CDR1 SGHTA and CDR2 FQGTGA come from the germline V gene. CDR3 nucleotide sequence: TGTGCCAGCAGCTTAACGGCGGACTGGCACGACGAGCAGTACTTC. Encoded protein: CASSLTADWHDEQYF.

The rearrangement joins TRBV7-3 to TRBJ2-5; tentatively, D is TRBD1 (8 bases). CDR3 size: 17 residues. The germline gives CDR1 SGHTA, CDR2 FQGTGA. V lost 5 bases, J lost 2 bases, and 21 bases lay in between. CDR3 amino acids: CASSETRTGTIQETQYF. DNA of the CDR3: TGTGCCAGCAGCGAAACCAGGACAGGGACTATACAAGAGACCCAGTACTTC.

The chain carries TRBV29-1 and TRBJ1-5; D remains unclear. CDR1 is SQVTM, CDR2 ANQGSEA, per germline. This CDR3 region has 15 residues. V was cut by 6 bases and J by 3 bases, with 18 bases left in between. CDR3 region: CSVPVVAGTNQPQHF. The CDR3 DNA follows: TGCAGCGTGCCGGTCGTGGCAGGTACCAATCAGCCCCAGCATTTT.

V usage is TRBV28 and J usage is TRBJ1-2; D perhaps matches TRBD1 (5 bases). Germline values: CDR1 MDHEN, CDR2 SYDVKM. V lost 3 bases, J lost 8 bases, and 13 bases lay in between. This CDR3 is built from 13 residues. CDR3 sequence: CASSLGRTLGYTF. The CDR3, as DNA: TGTGCCAGCAGTTTGGGGCGTACCCTCGGCTACACCTTC.

The rearrangement links TRBV2 to TRBJ2-5; no reliable D call. Looked up from germline, CDR1 is SNHLY and CDR2 is FYNNEI. The CDR3 is made up of 10 amino acids. The V and J ends lost 11 bases and 3 bases respectively, with 7 bases between them. CDR3 in DNA: TGTGCCGGATGGAAAGAGACCCAGTACTTC. Protein product: CAGWKETQYF.

This sequence joins TRBV5-6 and TRBJ1-1; D perhaps matches TRBD1 (5 bases). Trimming shortened V by 2 bases and J by 6 bases, and 8 bases separated the two germline ends. Germline CDR1 reads SGHDT; CDR2 reads YYEEEE. The CDR3 length is 12 residues. CDR3 in amino acids: CASSFGGAEAFF. The CDR3 nucleotides are TGTGCCAGCAGCTTTGGGGGGGCTGAAGCTTTCTTT.